The next 2 T cell receptor beta chains were all read from a single sample in a study of cytomegalovirus exposure and HLA in healthy donors. The PCR ran on 60 Vbeta and 13 Jbeta primers. The protocol was immunoSEQ multiplex PCR, while the TCRdb copy is restricted to in-frame clones and leaves out a portion. This table holds 100,000 to 150,000 clones, under 85% found once. Sequencing was performed on PBMCs. Every receptor here comes from a boy younger than 18 in good health and CMV-seronegative.

V usage is TRBV7-8 and J usage is TRBJ1-3, with D perhaps TRBD1 (5 bases). Trimming removed 5 bases at V and 3 bases at J, with 11 bases between. The CDR3 is 14 residues long. The germline CDR1 and CDR2 sequences are SGHVS and FQNEAQ. This chain's CDR3 is CASSLQVDGNTIYF. CDR3 DNA: TGTGCCAGCAGCCTACAGGTAGATGGAAACACCATATATTTT.

J is TRBJ2-1 and V is TRBV7-7, with a tentative D call TRBD1 (6 bases). Germline CDR1 and CDR2: SSHAT and FNYEAQ (reference sequence). The CDR3 runs to 13 residues. V lost 5 bases and J 4 bases, leaving 9 bases between the germline ends. The CDR3 protein is CASSIDRYNEQFF. In DNA form, the CDR3 reads TGTGCCAGCAGCATCGACAGGTACAATGAGCAGTTCTTC.